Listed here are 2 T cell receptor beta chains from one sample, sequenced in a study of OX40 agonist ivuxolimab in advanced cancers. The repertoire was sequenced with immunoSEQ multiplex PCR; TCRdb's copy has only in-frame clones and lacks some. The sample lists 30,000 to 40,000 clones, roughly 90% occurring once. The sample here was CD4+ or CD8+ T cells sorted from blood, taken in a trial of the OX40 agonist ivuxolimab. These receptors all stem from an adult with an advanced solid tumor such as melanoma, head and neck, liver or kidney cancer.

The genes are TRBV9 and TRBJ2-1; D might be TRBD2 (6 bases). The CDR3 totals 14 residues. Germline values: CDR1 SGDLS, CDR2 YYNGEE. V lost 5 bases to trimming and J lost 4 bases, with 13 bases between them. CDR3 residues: CASSRSSDYNEQFF. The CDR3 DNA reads TGTGCCAGCAGTAGGTCTAGCGATTACAATGAGCAGTTCTTC.

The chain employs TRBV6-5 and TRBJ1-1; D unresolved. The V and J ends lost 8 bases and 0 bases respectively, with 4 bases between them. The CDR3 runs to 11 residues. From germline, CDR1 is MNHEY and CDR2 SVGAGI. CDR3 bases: TGTGCCAGCTATATGAACACTGAAGCTTTCTTT. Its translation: CASYMNTEAFF.